These T cell receptor beta chains were read from a single sample in a study of T cell changes during pregnancy in multiple sclerosis. The data were produced by immunoSEQ multiplex PCR, yet TCRdb's version contains in-frame clones alone and is incomplete. The sample lists under 50,000 clones, just under 95% seen once, with around 6.4% in the top ten. Sequenced material: CD8+ T cells from peripheral blood mononuclear cells, taken in the first trimester of pregnancy. Every receptor here comes from a female donor with multiple sclerosis, enrolled in a pregnancy study. CDR3s include the opening cysteine and the closing phenylalanine or tryptophan. A D gene is named only where the DNA matches it firmly. Clone size is not always given. Where it is, it says once, few, many or a class for expanded clones.

size: .; D: .; V: TRBV4-2; J: TRBJ2-3; DNA: TGTGCCAGCAGCCCTGAACTCGGGTCGGATACGCAGTATTTT; CDR3: CASSPELGSDTQYF
size: .; D: TRBD1; V: TRBV23-1; J: TRBJ2-3; DNA: TGCGCCAGCAGTCTGGGACAGGGTCAGGATACGCAGTATTTT; CDR3: CASSLGQGQDTQYF
size: .; D: TRBD2; V: TRBV4-1; J: TRBJ2-7; DNA: TGCGCCAGCAGCCAAGTAGCGGGAGGGGTGGGGGAGCAGTACTTC; CDR3: CASSQVAGGVGEQYF
size: .; D: TRBD1; V: TRBV5-1; J: TRBJ1-2; DNA: TGCGCCAGCAGCTGGACAGGGCCCAGTGAGGACTACACCTTC; CDR3: CASSWTGPSEDYTF
size: .; D: .; V: TRBV5-1; J: TRBJ2-7; DNA: TGCGCCAGCAGCTTGGCCGGGGTAGCGGACTGGTACGAGCAGTACTTC; CDR3: CASSLAGVADWYEQYF
size: .; D: .; V: TRBV6-6; J: TRBJ2-3; DNA: TGTGCCACCAGCGAAGTCAGAGGTCGGGCAGATACGCAGTATTTT; CDR3: CATSEVRGRADTQYF
size: .; D: TRBD2; V: TRBV5-1; J: TRBJ2-5; DNA: TGCGCCAGCAGCTTGTCGGGGACTAGCGGGAGTGAGACCCAGTACTTC; CDR3: CASSLSGTSGSETQYF
size: .; D: .; V: TRBV28; J: TRBJ2-7; DNA: TGTGCCAGCATCCAGGGATTTCCCTACGAGCAGTACTTC; CDR3: CASIQGFPYEQYF
size: once; D: TRBD1; V: TRBV5-6; J: TRBJ2-1; DNA: TGTGCCAGCAGCTTGGGGACAGGGGGGTACAATGAGCAGTTCTTC; CDR3: CASSLGTGGYNEQFF
size: .; D: TRBD1; V: TRBV4-1; J: TRBJ2-7; DNA: TGCGCCAGCAGCCAGGACAGGGGATCGGGGTACGAGCAGTACTTC; CDR3: CASSQDRGSGYEQYF
size: .; D: .; V: TRBV28; J: TRBJ1-1; DNA: TGTGCCAGCAGTTTGGGTTGGGCCAACACTGAAGCTTTCTTT; CDR3: CASSLGWANTEAFF
size: .; D: TRBD2; V: TRBV7-9; J: TRBJ2-1; DNA: TGTGCCAGCAGTTTCCCGGGACTAGTAAATGAGCAGTTCTTC; CDR3: CASSFPGLVNEQFF
size: once; D: TRBD1; V: TRBV28; J: TRBJ2-7; DNA: TGTGCCAGCAGTTCTCCATATGGACAGGGGACCTACGAGCAGTACTTC; CDR3: CASSSPYGQGTYEQYF
size: .; D: TRBD1; V: TRBV28; J: TRBJ2-7; DNA: TGTGCCAGCAGTTCCGGGACAGGGACCCGCTCGTACGAGCAGTACTTC; CDR3: CASSSGTGTRSYEQYF
size: .; D: .; V: TRBV25-1; J: TRBJ1-3; DNA: TGTGCCAGCAGTTTTGCGGGTGGCTCTGGAAACACCATATATTTT; CDR3: CASSFAGGSGNTIYF